This paragraph covers one TCR beta chain sequence. What it binds is not known. All patients carried locally advanced or metastatic urothelial carcinoma. These data come from a study of PD-L1 blockade in urothelial cancer. Study-level information: Bladder-origin urothelial cancer in males covered about 90% of the roughly 30 patients. Points from the study as a whole: Tumor samples were FFPE, not collected immediately before treatment, with one sample per patient.

The V gene lost 5 bases and the J gene lost 0 bases, with 2 bases spanning the gap. Per germline, CDR1 KGHSH and CDR2 LQKENI. This CDR3 has 13 residues. This table comes from immunoSEQ multiplex PCR, and its TCRdb copy is limited to in-frame clones, with some not included. The sample lists about 360 clones; about 31% were seen once. The chain uses TRBV18 and TRBJ2-6; no definite D call. The TCR comes from a man aged 45 to 65 with urothelial cancer. This material consisted of tumor tissue, taken before atezolizumab (anti-PD-L1) treatment. DNA of the CDR3: TGTGCCAGCTCAGTCTCTGGGGCCAACGTCCTGACTTTC. Its protein is CASSVSGANVLTF.